Listed here are 2 T cell receptor beta chains from one sample, sequenced in a study of shared clonotypes between healthy human individuals. Generated by immunoSEQ multiplex PCR, the TCRdb table keeps only in-frame clones and is missing some. This table has fewer than 2.5 million clones, 80% to 95% appearing once. What was sequenced was naive CD4+ T cells from PBMCs. Subset indicated: CD45RA+ positively selected. The receptors shown here come from a man between 18 and 29 years old in good health. Some clones in this sample may be carry-over from other donors' samples.

The rearrangement joins TRBV13 to TRBJ2-3; 13 bases line up with TRBD2. Germline lookup yields CDR1 PRHDT and CDR2 FYEKMQ (reference sequence). The CDR3 contains 18 residues. V lost 5 bases and J lost 0; bases outside the gene matches: 8. The CDR3 region has the DNA TGTGCCAGCAGCCGGCCGGGACTAGCGGGGCCTAGCACAGATACGCAGTATTTT. This gives the protein CASSRPGLAGPSTDTQYF. The full variable domain, rest sourced from reference TRBV13 and TRBJ2-3, is AAGVIQSPRHLIKEKRETATLKCYPIPRHDTVYWYQQGPGQDPQFLISFYEKMQSDKGSIPDRFSAQQFSDYHSELNMSSLELGDSALYFCASSRPGLAGPSTDTQYFGPGTRLTVL.

The chain has TRBV9 and TRBJ2-1; D possibly matches TRBD1 or TRBD2 (7 bases each). V lost 3 bases, J lost 5 bases, and 15 bases lay in between. This CDR3 is built from 15 residues. Looked up from germline, CDR1 is SGDLS and CDR2 is YYNGEE. In DNA, the CDR3 is TGTGCCAGCAGCGACCGGAGCGGGACAGACAATGAGCAGTTCTTC. It codes for CASSDRSGTDNEQFF.